These 2 T cell receptor beta chains were all obtained from the same sample, sequenced in a study of T cells after yellow fever vaccination. TCRdb redid the calling of the 5' RACE reads with MiXCR, one entry per CDR3 protein. The profile covers hundreds of thousands of distinct CDR3 sequences, with 9% to 15% appearing a single time and more than 12% taken by the ten largest. The sequencing used PBMCs, collected on the day of the yellow fever booster vaccination. The origin of the receptors is a man aged 30 to 39 who received the YFV17D yellow fever vaccine.

This clonotype was recorded at least ten times. The CDR3 DNA reads TGTGCCGGGAAGGCCGGGGGAACTGAAGCTTTCTTT. As protein: CAGKAGGTEAFF. The chain combines TRBV7-2 with TRBJ1-1; D might be TRBD1 (5 bases). V lost 11 bases and J lost 5, with 15 bases in between. This CDR3 contains 12 residues. Germline loops: CDR1 SGHTA, CDR2 FQGNSA.

Only a few counts were recorded for this clonotype. The chain has TRBV7-2 and TRBJ2-1; D not certain. The CDR3 has 11 amino acids. V lost 7 bases and J 4 bases, leaving 5 bases between the germline ends. Germline-derived CDR1 and CDR2 are SGHTA and FQGNSA. As DNA, the CDR3 is TGTGCCAGCATGTGGTACAATGAGCAGTTCTTC. It is translated as CASMWYNEQFF.